These T cell receptor beta chains were read from a single sample in a study of blood T cell repertoires in COVID-19. Measured with immunoSEQ multiplex PCR; TCRdb has only the in-frame clones, and not every one. The repertoire includes approximately 230,000 clones, approximately 90% of them detected once, and under 2.5% sits in the top ten. Source material: peripheral blood. All receptors derive from a woman aged 40 to 50 who had recovered from COVID-19. Both conserved end residues are part of each CDR3. A D gene is named only where the DNA matches it firmly. Only part of the rows carry a size: once, few, many, or a class if the clone is expanded.

j_call d_call v_call clone_size cdr3_nt cdr3_aa
TRBJ1-5 TRBD1 TRBV5-5 once TGTGCCAGCAGCTTACTCGGGACAGGGGGAAACGAGCCCCAGCATTTT CASSLLGTGGNEPQHF
TRBJ1-4 - TRBV6-5 - TGTGCCAGCAGCCGCAGGGTTGGTGATGAAAAACTGTTTTTT CASSRRVGDEKLFF
TRBJ1-2 - TRBV9 - TGTGCCAGCAGCGGGGGGCTTGGGCCTAACTATGGCTACACCTTC CASSGGLGPNYGYTF
TRBJ2-2 - TRBV6-5 - TGTGCCAGCAGGGAGTTTAATTTCGACACCGGGGAGCTGTTTTTT CASREFNFDTGELFF
TRBJ2-2 - TRBV5-6 - TGTGCCAGCAGCTTGAGGGGGACAACTACCGGGGAGCTGTTTTTT CASSLRGTTTGELFF
TRBJ2-2 TRBD1 TRBV4-1 - TGCGCCAGCAGCCAGAGACGGGACAGCAACACCGGGGAGCTGTTTTTT CASSQRRDSNTGELFF
TRBJ1-6 TRBD1 TRBV6-5 once TGTGCCAGCAGTTACAGGGGGACAGGGACCGCACCCCTCCACTTT CASSYRGTGTAPLHF
TRBJ2-5 TRBD2 TRBV5-6 - TGTGCCAGCAGCCTGGTCGGCGGGAGAAACCAAGAGACCCAGTACTTC CASSLVGGRNQETQYF
TRBJ1-2 - TRBV6-1 - TGTGCCAGCAGTGAAGGAATGCGATCTAACTATGGCTACACCTTC CASSEGMRSNYGYTF
TRBJ2-2 - TRBV5-1 - TGCGCCAGCAGCTTTGGATTAGACACGAACACCGGGGAGCTGTTTTTT CASSFGLDTNTGELFF
TRBJ1-4 - TRBV5-6 - TGTGCCAGCAGCTTGAACAGGGCGCCAAATAGGGGTAATGAAAAACTGTTTTTT CASSLNRAPNRGNEKLFF
TRBJ2-1 - TRBV9 few TGTGCCAGCAGCCCTAGGGGGACTATCAATGAGCAGTTCTTC CASSPRGTINEQFF
TRBJ1-2 - TRBV28 once TGTGCCAGCAGTCTAGCGGACTATGGCTACACCTTC CASSLADYGYTF
TRBJ2-5 TRBD2 TRBV2 - TGTGCCGGACTAGCGGGAGAGGAGACCCAGTACTTC CAGLAGEETQYF
TRBJ2-2 - TRBV7-9 - TGTGCCAGTGAACTAGCAGACTACACCGGGGAGCTGTTTTTT CASELADYTGELFF
TRBJ2-4 TRBD1 TRBV3-1/TRBV3-2 - TGTGCCAGCAGCCAAGATGGGGGGACAGGGTCCGCCAAAAACATTCAGTACTTC CASSQDGGTGSAKNIQYF
TRBJ2-2 - TRBV9 - TGTGCCAGCAGCGTAGGATGGGGCAGGGGCGTTGCCGGGGAGCTGTTTTTT CASSVGWGRGVAGELFF
TRBJ2-6 TRBD1 TRBV19 - TGTGCCAGTAGTATAACAGGGGGATCTGGGGCCAACGTCCTGACTTTC CASSITGGSGANVLTF
TRBJ1-5 TRBD1 TRBV7-6 - TGTGCCAGCAGCTTAGACCACGGGACAGGGAGAGTTTATCAGCCCCAGCATTTT CASSLDHGTGRVYQPQHF
TRBJ1-2 TRBD1 TRBV7-8 - TGTGCCAGCAGCTGGGACAGGGGTAACTATGGCTACACCTTC CASSWDRGNYGYTF
TRBJ2-3 - TRBV11-3 - TGTGCCAGCAGCCTCCGCGCGCGGGTGAGCACAGATACGCAGTATTTT CASSLRARVSTDTQYF
TRBJ1-5 - TRBV7-2 - TGTGCCAGCAGCTTACGGCAGGGCGGTCCCCAGCATTTT CASSLRQGGPQHF
TRBJ1-4 TRBD1 TRBV6-5 - TGTGCCAGCAGTAACCGACAGGGCCCACTGTTTTTT CASSNRQGPLFF
TRBJ1-3 - TRBV18 - TGTGCCAGCTCACCCTACGACAGGGGAAACACCATATATTTT CASSPYDRGNTIYF
TRBJ2-5 TRBD2 TRBV9 once TGTGCCAGCAGCTTGGGACTAGCGGGAACGGGAGAGACCCAGTACTTC CASSLGLAGTGETQYF
TRBJ2-7 - TRBV9 - TGTGCCAGCAGCCCCTACGGCCACGCGGTCCACGAGCAGTACTTC CASSPYGHAVHEQYF
TRBJ2-7 - TRBV4-1 few TGCGCCAGCAGCCAAGATGTGGAGGGATGGGAGTACTTC CASSQDVEGWEYF
TRBJ2-7 - TRBV6-2/TRBV6-3 - TGTGCCAGCAGTTCAAACTACGAGCAGTACTTC CASSSNYEQYF
TRBJ2-7 - TRBV18 few TGTGCCAGCTCACCAGACAGCTACGAGCAGTACTTC CASSPDSYEQYF
TRBJ2-7 - TRBV7-3 - TGTGCCAGCAGCCCCACCGGGATCCCTGGGGAGCAGTACTTC CASSPTGIPGEQYF
TRBJ1-5 - TRBV19 - TGTGCCAGTAGTATAGTTTACGAACAGGGCAATCAGCCCCAGCATTTT CASSIVYEQGNQPQHF
TRBJ2-6 TRBD1 TRBV19 once TGTGCCAGTAGAGACAGGGGGACAAAGGGAAGCTCTGGGGCCAACGTCCTGACTTTC CASRDRGTKGSSGANVLTF
TRBJ2-7 - TRBV27 - TGTGCCAGCAGTTTATTAGCCAGGGATTTTCCCTACGAGCAGTACTTC CASSLLARDFPYEQYF
TRBJ2-3 TRBD1 TRBV11-3 - TGTGCCAGCAGCTTACCTAGGACAGGACGCCCCGGCACAGATACGCAGTATTTT CASSLPRTGRPGTDTQYF
TRBJ1-4 TRBD1 TRBV7-2 - TGTGCCAGCAGCTTTAGACAGGGGGCAACTAATGAAAAACTGTTTTTT CASSFRQGATNEKLFF
TRBJ2-1 TRBD2 TRBV19 - TGTGCCAGTAGTACCGGTGGTAGCGGGAGGGGGGATGAGCAGTTCTTC CASSTGGSGRGDEQFF
TRBJ2-4 - TRBV7-2 - TGTGCCAGCAGCCCTCAGGGTGCGGGGCTTCAGTACTTC CASSPQGAGLQYF
TRBJ1-3 - TRBV18 - TGTGCCAGCTCACCAGATCCCCAGGGAAACACCATATATTTT CASSPDPQGNTIYF
TRBJ1-1 - TRBV20-1 - TGCAGTGCTATTGACAGGACTAACACTGAAGCTTTCTTT CSAIDRTNTEAFF
TRBJ1-6 - TRBV25-1 - TGTGCCAGCAGTGAATACCAGGGAAATTCACCCCTCCACTTT CASSEYQGNSPLHF
TRBJ2-1 - TRBV5-4 - TGTGCCAGCAGCTTGTGGGGGGGCTCCAACAATGAGCAGTTCTTC CASSLWGGSNNEQFF
TRBJ1-3 - TRBV30 - TGTGCCTGGAGTGTCGGGTTGTCTGGAAACACCATATATTTT CAWSVGLSGNTIYF
TRBJ2-3 - TRBV6-2/TRBV6-3 - TGTGCCAGCAGTGAGTTTACAGACCGCACAGATACGCAGTATTTT CASSEFTDRTDTQYF